This T cell receptor beta chain was profiled in a study of spatial heterogeneity in lung cancer. Across the study: Each time, sequencing found more beta-chain sequences than alpha-chain sequences.

Findings of the study overall: Counts of expanded intratumoral alpha and beta TCRs tracked tumor mutation counts.

Germline-derived CDR1 and CDR2 are LNHDA and SQIVND (reference sequence). The CDR3 contains 14 residues. Trimming took 6 bases from V and 6 from J; bases not matched to a gene: 4. TCRdb fed the 5' RACE reads into MiXCR, producing one record per CDR3 protein. The sample holds more than 2,500 distinct CDR3 sequences; around 3.3% are singletons and the top ten take 16%. Time point indicated: sample taken at primary tumor resection. This clonotype was seen a few times. The antigen remains undetermined. The rearrangement uses TRBV19 and TRBJ2-2; 10 nucleotides line up with TRBD1. The sample in question was lung tumor tissue, obtained at surgery. The receptor comes from a male donor with early-stage non-small cell lung cancer. The CDR3 reads CASRGTGVAGELFF. CDR3 DNA sequence: TGTGCCAGTAGAGGGACAGGGGTTGCCGGGGAGCTGTTTTTT.